The 17 T cell receptor beta chains in this list originate from one sample, sequenced in a study of the immune and genomic landscape of osteosarcoma. TCRdb's copy holds only in-frame clones and misses some; the assay was immunoSEQ multiplex PCR. The sample carries about 6,200 clones, almost 70% recorded once. Poor-prognosis osteosarcoma patients supplied post-treatment primary, local recurrence and metastasis tumor specimens. Sequenced sample: osteosarcoma tumor tissue from the lung. These receptors all come from a human donor with osteosarcoma.

This rearrangement joins TRBV7-2 to TRBJ2-1, with 10 bases matching TRBD1. CDR1 is SGHTA, CDR2 FQGNSA, per germline. V trimming: 6 bases; J trimming: 0 bases; junction bases outside the gene matches: 5. This CDR3 spans 16 amino acids. The CDR3 DNA sequence: TGTGCCAGCAGTCTCCGGGACAGGGGCTCCTACAATGAGCAGTTCTTC. Translating gives CASSLRDRGSYNEQFF.

The V call is TRBV10-1, the J call TRBJ2-1; 9 positions match TRBD2. The junction had 3 bases not matched to a gene; V was cut back by 0 bases and J by 9 bases. CDR3 size: 14 residues. Germline loops: CDR1 WNHNN, CDR2 SYGVQD (reference sequence). CDR3 region: CASSESLAGSEQFF. The DNA for the CDR3 is TGCGCCAGCAGTGAGTCCCTAGCGGGAAGTGAGCAGTTCTTC.

The rearrangement links TRBV11-2 to TRBJ2-7; 9 nucleotides agree with TRBD2. V shed 4 bases, J shed 3 bases, and the junction held 7 bases outside the gene matches. CDR1 is SGHAT and CDR2 is FQNNGV in the germline V gene. The CDR3 is 15 amino acids. The CDR3 DNA reads TGTGCCAGCAGCTCAGTAGCGGGAGAAGACTACGAGCAGTACTTC. This encodes CASSSVAGEDYEQYF.

In DNA form, the CDR3 reads TGTGCCAGCAGCTCGAAAGGACTAGCGGTAGGGAATGAGCAGTTCTTC. It translates to CASSSKGLAVGNEQFF. The J gene is TRBJ2-1, the V gene TRBV7-9; 10 bases fit TRBD2. CDR3 length equals 16 residues. With V trimmed by 4 bases and J by 7 bases, 10 bases remained unmatched. CDR1 SEHNR and CDR2 FQNEAQ come from the germline V gene (reference sequence).

The chain joins TRBV4-2 to TRBJ2-1, with 8 nucleotides matching TRBD2. The V and J ends lost 4 bases and 9 bases, in that order; junction bases with no gene match: 8. Germline values: CDR1 LGHNA, CDR2 YNFKEQ. This CDR3 is built from 14 residues. The CDR3 nucleotides read TGTGCCAGCAGCCGGACGGCGGGGGGCCCTGAGCAGTTCTTC. The encoded protein is CASSRTAGGPEQFF.

This chain uses TRBV7-9 with TRBJ1-3, with D possibly TRBD1 on 5 matching bases. V lost 1 base, J lost 4 bases, and 8 bases lay in between. The CDR3 sequence is 14 residues long. Germline V gene lookup returns CDR1 SEHNR and CDR2 FQNEAQ (reference sequence). Written as DNA, the CDR3 is TGTGCCAGCAGCTTAGAGACAGTCGGAAACACCATATATTTT. Protein: CASSLETVGNTIYF.

The genes are TRBV19 and TRBJ1-1; D unclear. Trimming stripped 8 bases from V and 3 bases from J, with 10 bases between. Germline V gene sequence: CDR1 LNHDA, CDR2 SQIVND (reference sequence). The CDR3 contains 12 residues. CDR3 bases: TGTGCCAGTCATGCGGACGACACTGAAGCTTTCTTT. It is translated as CASHADDTEAFF.

The rearrangement uses TRBV7-7 and TRBJ2-5; 15 nucleotides align to TRBD2. The CDR3 runs 15 residues. Germline CDR1 is SSHAT and CDR2 is FNYEAQ (reference sequence). Written as DNA, the CDR3 is TGTGCAACCGGGACTAGCGGGGGGCCCCAAGAGACCCAGTACTTC. It specifies CATGTSGGPQETQYF.

V is TRBV7-9 and J is TRBJ1-1, with unresolved D. Germline V lookup: CDR1 SEHNR, CDR2 FQNEAQ (reference sequence). This CDR3 is 13 amino acids long. Trimming removed 0 bases from V and 1 base from J, with 3 bases in between. The CDR3 protein is CASSLAWNTEAFF. The CDR3 region has the DNA TGTGCCAGCAGCTTAGCCTGGAACACTGAAGCTTTCTTT.

The V call is TRBV6-5, the J call TRBJ1-2; unclear D gene. CDR3 length: 13 amino acids. V lost 5 bases to trimming and J lost 8 bases, with 15 bases between them. CDR1 and CDR2 from the germline V gene are MNHEY and SVGAGI. CDR3 nucleotides: TGTGCCAGCAGTGACCTGGTTGGTGTGGGCTACACCTTC. Translating it yields CASSDLVGVGYTF.

This rearrangement joins TRBV7-9 to TRBJ1-1, with TRBD1 matching over 7 bases. Per the germline V gene, CDR1 is SEHNR and CDR2 is FQNEAQ (reference sequence). The CDR3 is 15 amino acids. V lost 4 bases and J lost 0; bases outside the gene matches: 5. CDR3 DNA sequence: TGTGCCAGCAGCTCGCCGGGACAGTTGAACACTGAAGCTTTCTTT. Protein: CASSSPGQLNTEAFF.

J is TRBJ2-1 and V is TRBV6-1; 9 positions agree with TRBD1. The germline CDR1 and CDR2 sequences are MNHNS and SASEGT. J gave up 15 bases and V 2 bases, and 14 bases lay outside the gene matches. The CDR3 consists of 15 residues. The CDR3 DNA follows: TGTGCCAGCAGTGAAACCCCCGGACAGGGGACGCGTGTGTTCTTC. Translation: CASSETPGQGTRVFF.

This chain joins TRBV4-2 and TRBJ2-6, with D possibly matching TRBD1 (6 bases). The CDR3 consists of 19 residues. The V gene's germline CDR1 is LGHNA and CDR2 YNFKEQ. V gave up 0 bases and J gave up 0 bases, with 15 bases separating them. The CDR3 nucleotides read TGTGCCAGCAGCCAAGAGCCCAGGGGCCGGTACTCTGGGGCCAACGTCCTGACTTTC. Its translation is CASSQEPRGRYSGANVLTF.

The V call is TRBV7-3, the J call TRBJ2-7; D may correspond to TRBD1 or TRBD2 (6 bases each). The CDR3 is made up of 15 amino acids. Germline V gene lookup returns CDR1 SGHTA and CDR2 FQGTGA. Trimming pared 5 bases from V and 1 base from J, leaving 15 bases between. The CDR3 DNA reads as TGTGCCAGCAGCAAAGGGGGGAGTAAGTCCTACGAGCAGTACTTC. Translating gives CASSKGGSKSYEQYF.

About this clone itself: The same CDR3 also results from other DNA sequences found in this sample. The V and J genes are TRBV7-2 and TRBJ2-5, with D perhaps matching TRBD1 (6 bases). Trimming pared 6 bases from V and 2 bases from J, leaving 13 bases between. CDR1 is SGHTA, CDR2 FQGNSA, per germline. The CDR3 contains 14 residues. CDR3 amino acids: CASRQGGSQETQYF. The CDR3 coding sequence is TGTGCCAGCAGACAGGGCGGCAGTCAAGAGACCCAGTACTTC.

The chain has TRBV7-9 and TRBJ2-7; 14 bases fit TRBD2. The CDR3 has 17 residues. Germline loops: CDR1 SEHNR, CDR2 FQNEAQ (reference sequence). The junction had 4 bases not matched to a gene; V was cut back by 1 base and J by 2 bases. This chain's CDR3 is CASSLGGLAGAPYEQYF. The CDR3 nucleotides read TGTGCCAGCAGCTTAGGGGGACTAGCGGGAGCTCCCTACGAGCAGTACTTC.

The chain couples TRBV25-1 to TRBJ1-3; TRBD1 is a possible D gene (5 bases). Trimming left V 5 bases short and J 2 bases short, with 16 bases between. This CDR3 contains 16 residues. Germline CDR1 is MGHDK and CDR2 is SYGVNS. The CDR3 coding sequence is TGTGCCAGCAGTCCAAAAGGGGAACAGGCTGGAAACACCATATATTTT. It codes for CASSPKGEQAGNTIYF.